A selection of T cell receptor beta chains follows, all from one sample in a study of early T cells in non-severe SARS-CoV-2 infection. From the 5' RACE reads, TCRdb called clonotypes with MiXCR, one entry per CDR3 protein. This sample has more than 25,000 distinct CDR3 sequences, with roughly 5.9% found just once. Sequencing was carried out using whole blood. These receptors all stem from an adult who was a healthcare worker with PCR-confirmed SARS-CoV-2 infection or an uninfected control (not recorded which). The CDR3 runs from the conserved cysteine through the conserved F or W. D genes are given only for firm matches. Clone size, where shown, is once, few, many, or a class for clones that have expanded.

many | TRBJ2-7 | TRBD1 | TRBV6-2/TRBV6-3 | CASSFGTGSSEQYF | TGTGCCAGCAGTTTTGGGACAGGGTCGAGCGAGCAGTACTTC
many | TRBJ1-2 | NA | TRBV6-5 | CASSYQGQRYGYTF | TGTGCCAGCAGTTACCAGGGACAACGCTATGGCTACACCTTC
many | TRBJ2-1 | NA | TRBV7-9 | CASSLVLSFSHEQFF | TGTGCCAGCAGCTTAGTCCTTTCCTTTTCCCATGAGCAGTTCTTC
NA | TRBJ1-2 | NA | TRBV2 | CASGHDYGYTF | TGTGCCAGCGGGCATGACTATGGCTACACCTTC
many | TRBJ2-1 | TRBD1 | TRBV7-6 | CASSLGTGGEQFF | TGTGCCAGCAGCTTAGGCACAGGGGGCGAGCAGTTCTTC
few | TRBJ1-3 | NA | TRBV20-1 | CSARDKGGGNTIYF | TGCAGTGCTAGGGATAAGGGAGGCGGAAACACCATATATTTT
many | TRBJ1-2 | NA | TRBV5-1 | CASSGMGAPGYGYTF | TGCGCCAGCAGCGGGATGGGCGCTCCCGGCTATGGCTACACCTTC
few | TRBJ1-4 | NA | TRBV6-5 | CASSKGGTTTNEKLFF | TGTGCCAGCAGCAAAGGGGGGACGACAACTAATGAAAAACTGTTTTTT
many | TRBJ2-7 | NA | TRBV7-2 | CASSLVGRLAYEQYF | TGTGCCAGCAGCTTAGTGGGCCGGCTAGCTTACGAGCAGTACTTC
few | TRBJ2-2 | NA | TRBV29-1 | CSVAHRGIGELFF | TGCAGCGTTGCCCACAGAGGGATAGGGGAGCTGTTTTTT
NA | TRBJ2-7 | TRBD2 | TRBV6-2/TRBV6-3 | CAGASGTSSYEQYF | TGTGCCGGCGCCAGCGGGACGAGCTCCTACGAGCAGTACTTC
many | TRBJ2-1 | NA | TRBV20-1 | CSARDQGSSYNEQFF | TGCAGTGCTAGAGATCAGGGTAGCTCCTACAATGAGCAGTTCTTC
medium-sized | TRBJ2-7 | NA | TRBV28 | CASSLVGREQYF | TGTGCCAGCAGTTTAGTCGGACGCGAGCAGTACTTC
NA | TRBJ1-1 | NA | TRBV7-6 | CASSLGTVQGTEAFF | TGTGCCAGCAGCCTTGGGACGGTGCAGGGCACTGAAGCTTTCTTT
many | TRBJ2-1 | NA | TRBV5-1 | CASSLDTTNQFF | TGCGCCAGCAGCTTGGACACAACGAATCAGTTCTTC
NA | TRBJ1-1 | TRBD1 | TRBV5-6 | CASSLLPGGMDTEAFF | TGTGCCAGCAGCTTGTTGCCAGGGGGAATGGACACTGAAGCTTTCTTT
many | TRBJ2-7 | TRBD1 | TRBV12-5 | CASAEGTGGDEQYF | TGTGCTAGTGCTGAGGGAACAGGGGGAGACGAGCAGTACTTC
few | TRBJ2-3 | NA | TRBV3-1 | CASSQDAGDTQYF | TGTGCCAGCAGCCAAGACGCTGGAGATACGCAGTATTTT
NA | TRBJ2-6 | NA | TRBV24-1 | CATNHGGLVLTF | TGTGCCACCAATCACGGAGGACTCGTCCTGACTTTC
few | TRBJ2-1 | TRBD1 | TRBV5-5 | CASRLQGSNEQFF | TGTGCCAGCAGGTTACAGGGGTCCAATGAGCAGTTCTTC
many | TRBJ2-1 | TRBD2 | TRBV7-2 | CASSAGGASGYKYNEQFF | TGTGCCAGCAGCGCAGGAGGGGCTAGCGGGTACAAGTACAATGAGCAGTTCTTC
many | TRBJ1-6 | NA | TRBV5-4 | CASSLDRDNSPLHF | TGTGCCAGCAGCTTGGACAGGGATAATTCACCCCTCCACTTT
many | TRBJ2-7 | NA | TRBV11-2 | CASSPLLEQYF | TGTGCCAGCAGCCCCCTTCTCGAGCAGTACTTC
many | TRBJ1-2 | NA | TRBV27 | CASSNTPEGLGGYTF | TGTGCCAGCAGTAACACCCCCGAGGGATTGGGTGGCTACACCTTC